The 13 T cell receptor beta chains reported below all come from one sample, sequenced in a study of T cell repertoires in cytomegalovirus infection. MiXCR, run by TCRdb on the reads, gives a single entry per CDR3 protein. The sample has around 200,000 distinct CDR3 sequences, approximately 38% seen once; the top ten hold 55% to 70%. No antigen is known for these receptors. The specimen was CD8+ T cells from cultured PBMCs, collected from culture after CMV antigen stimulation. Receptors were obtained from a human donor in good health (CMV status not recorded). Some clones in this sample may be carry-over from other donors' samples.

The chain employs TRBV6-2 or TRBV6-3 and TRBJ1-1; D is undetermined. The germline CDR1 and CDR2 sequences are MNHEY and SVGEGT. The V and J ends lost 7 bases and 4 bases respectively, with 16 bases between them. This CDR3 region has 14 residues. The CDR3 is CASKSGIRGTEAFF. The CDR3 DNA reads as TGTGCCAGCAAGTCCGGGATTCGAGGCACTGAAGCTTTCTTT.

V and J are TRBV11-2 and TRBJ1-1; the D is unclear. V shed 1 base and J shed 6 bases, with 18 bases lying between them. CDR3 length: 16 amino acids. Germline CDR1 and CDR2: SGHAT and FQNNGV. This CDR3 is CASSLVPHDPGAEAFF. The CDR3 region has the DNA TGTGCCAGCAGCTTAGTTCCCCACGACCCCGGGGCTGAAGCTTTCTTT.

This clonotype was observed at least ten times. CDR3 nucleotide sequence: TGTGCCAGCAGCTTACAGGGTGCGCGGGATTTCTCCTACGAGCAGTACTTC. Amino acids: CASSLQGARDFSYEQYF. The chain links TRBV7-6 to TRBJ2-7; possible D gene TRBD2, 6 bases. Per germline, CDR1 SGHVS and CDR2 FNYEAQ. This CDR3 has 17 amino acids. V was pared by 2 bases and J by 0 bases, with 17 bases between.

The chain is built from TRBV4-2 and TRBJ2-7; D unclear. Germline V gene data show CDR1 as LGHNA and CDR2 as YNFKEQ. The V end lost 1 base, the J end lost 0 bases, and 7 bases lay between the germline ends. The CDR3 spans 14 residues. DNA of the CDR3: TGTGCCAGCAGCCAAGTGGGTGCCTCCTACGAGCAGTACTTC. Translated, it gives CASSQVGASYEQYF.

The chain joins TRBV27 to TRBJ2-5; no definite D call. Looked up from germline, CDR1 is MNHEY and CDR2 is SMNVEV (reference sequence). V was shortened by 4 bases and J by 5 bases, with 14 bases between the two germline ends. The CDR3 totals 14 residues. The CDR3: CASSSGSLLETQYF. DNA of the CDR3: TGTGCCAGCAGTTCCGGCAGTCTACTGGAGACCCAGTACTTC.

With regard to this clonotype: Because it lacks the conserved phenylalanine or tryptophan at the end, this CDR3 is likely a read error. The CDR3 spells CASSQGVGSSYNSPLHL. The CDR3 DNA is TGTGCCAGCAGCCAAGGAGTGGGGAGCTCCTATAATTCACCCCTCCACTTA. The chain joins TRBV7-2 to TRBJ1-6; D is undetermined. CDR1 is SGHTA and CDR2 is FQGNSA in the germline V gene. With 5 bases removed from V and 0 bases from J, the gap between germline ends came to 14 bases. CDR3 size: 17 residues.

This clonotype has at least ten counts. The J gene is TRBJ2-1, the V gene TRBV7-6; 11 bases align to TRBD2. The CDR3 covers 15 residues. Losses at the gene ends were 6 bases for V and 4 bases for J; bases not matched to a gene: 5. Looked up from germline, CDR1 is SGHVS and CDR2 is FNYEAQ. The chain's CDR3 is CASSPSGGQYNEQFF. As DNA, the CDR3 is TGTGCCAGCAGTCCTAGCGGGGGGCAGTACAATGAGCAGTTCTTC.

The chain employs TRBV27 and TRBJ2-1, with 7 bases identical to TRBD1. This CDR3 has 17 residues. Trimming took 2 bases from V and 13 from J; bases not matched to a gene: 20. Germline V lookup: CDR1 MNHEY, CDR2 SMNVEV (reference sequence). CDR3 sequence: CASSLSRGTAYYNGQFF. CDR3 DNA: TGTGCCAGCAGTTTAAGCAGGGGGACAGCCTATTACAATGGTCAGTTCTTC.

This clonotype was seen a handful of times. The chain joins TRBV7-6 to TRBJ2-1, with a weak D call TRBD2 (5 bases). V lost 1 base and J lost 10, with 11 bases in between. Germline values: CDR1 SGHVS, CDR2 FNYEAQ. The CDR3 spans 13 residues. The DNA for the CDR3 is TGTGCCAGCAGCTTAGAGGTCGCGGGCGAGCAGTTCTTC. Translated: CASSLEVAGEQFF.

The chain combines TRBV7-2 with TRBJ2-5; 9 positions agree with TRBD1. The junction had 3 bases not matched to a gene; V was cut back by 3 bases and J by 4 bases. Germline V gives CDR1 SGHTA, CDR2 FQGNSA. The CDR3 has 14 residues. CDR3 sequence (DNA): TGTGCCAGCAGCTTTGGGACAGGGTCAGAGACCCAGTACTTC. This codes for CASSFGTGSETQYF. The full variable domain, in which reference TRBV7-2 and TRBJ2-5 provide the parts outside the CDR3, is GAGVSQSPSNKVTEKGKDVELRCDPISGHTALYWYRQSLGQGLEFLIYFQGNSAPDKSGLPSDRFSAERTGGSVSTLTIQRTQQEDSAVYLCASSFGTGSETQYFGPGTRLLVL.

The chain carries TRBV6-1 and TRBJ1-2; 7 bases agree with TRBD1. The CDR3 is 12 residues long. Per the germline V gene, CDR1 is MNHNS and CDR2 is SASEGT. With 4 bases clipped from V and 7 bases from J, the junction kept 3 bases outside the gene matches. DNA of the CDR3: TGTGCCAGCAGTGTCACAGGGGCTGGCTACACCTTC. Its translation: CASSVTGAGYTF.

The rearrangement joins TRBV6-6 to TRBJ1-1; tentative D call: TRBD1 (6 bases). The CDR3 has 13 residues. Trimming took 4 bases from V and 6 from J, leaving 12 bases between them. Per the germline V gene, CDR1 is MNHNY and CDR2 is SVGAGI (reference sequence). CDR3 protein: CASSWTVGAEAFF. Written as DNA, the CDR3 is TGTGCCAGCAGTTGGACAGTTGGGGCTGAAGCTTTCTTT.

The J gene is TRBJ2-7, the V gene TRBV5-6; no reliable D call. The CDR3 has 14 residues. In germline, CDR1 is SGHDT, CDR2 YYEEEE. Trimming removed 0 bases from V and 2 bases from J, with 9 bases in between. DNA for the CDR3: TGTGCCAGCAGCTTGGGGCTTAAGACCTACGAGCAGTACTTC. Translated, it gives CASSLGLKTYEQYF.